This T cell receptor (beta chain) comes out of a study of OX40 agonist ivuxolimab in advanced cancers. The overall study: Patients achieving partial responses numbered three: one hepatocellular carcinoma case and two cutaneous melanoma cases.

Repertoires were generated with immunoSEQ multiplex PCR, while TCRdb's copy carries only in-frame clones and drops some. Of under 150,000 clones detected, around 89% appear once; the ten largest clones hold 0.55%. The clonotype comes from an adult with an advanced solid tumor such as melanoma, head and neck, liver or kidney cancer. Sequenced material: CD4+ or CD8+ T cells sorted from blood, taken in a trial of the OX40 agonist ivuxolimab.

CDR3: CLSSSGTGSYEQYF. The CDR3 DNA is TGTCTCTCCTCGAGTGGGACAGGGAGCTACGAGCAGTACTTC. V is TRBV6-1 and J is TRBJ2-7, with TRBD1 identical over 9 bases. In germline, CDR1 is MNHNS, CDR2 SASEGT. The CDR3 is made up of 14 amino acids.